This TCR beta chain was sequenced during a study of identical twins. Germline CDR1 and CDR2: SGHRS and YFSETQ. Trimming removed 5 bases from V and 6 bases from J, with 19 bases in between. CDR3 size: 15 residues. TCRdb re-analysed the 5' RACE reads in MiXCR, keeping a single row per CDR3 protein. The sample holds around 670,000 distinct CDR3 sequences, roughly 6.2% seen once. This clonotype was obtained from a man younger than 35 in good health. V gene TRBV5-1 combines with J gene TRBJ2-3, with D perhaps matching TRBD2 (6 bases). The sequencing sample was made of naive T cells sorted from blood. CDR3 in amino acids: CASSIQVRDRDTQYF. The CDR3 DNA sequence: TGCGCCAGCAGTATCCAGGTGCGGGATCGGGATACGCAGTATTTT.